A single sample is the source of the 2 T cell receptor beta chains below, sequenced in a study of T cells in Graves' hyperthyroidism and ophthalmopathy. Researchers took RNA transcripts and amplified the TCR beta CDR3 regions from them. During a first-round RT-PCR of the TCR CDR3, the HTBI primer set was used. TCRdb passed the multiplex PCR reads through MiXCR, listing each CDR3 protein once. The table includes over 250,000 distinct CDR3 sequences, over 15% detected once. Sequencing was performed on blood. Source of these receptors: a woman aged 55 to 70 with Graves' ophthalmopathy.

At least ten counts were recorded for this clonotype. The chain employs TRBV20-1 and TRBJ1-1; D is unclear. The CDR3 length is 15 residues. Per germline, CDR1 DFQATT and CDR2 SNEGSKA (reference sequence). V gave up 3 bases and J gave up 5 bases, with 19 bases separating them. The CDR3 loop reads CSASPIEWDGTEAFF. The CDR3 region has the DNA TGCAGTGCTAGCCCAATAGAGTGGGATGGGACTGAAGCTTTCTTT.

This clonotype was recorded many times. This chain connects TRBV5-6 to TRBJ1-2; no firm D call. V lost 0 bases to trimming and J lost 6 bases, with 12 bases between them. The CDR3 extends over 14 amino acids. Germline V gene lookup returns CDR1 SGHDT and CDR2 YYEEEE. CDR3 protein: CASSLGGGINGYTF. In nucleotides, the CDR3 is TGTGCCAGCAGCTTGGGCGGAGGAATCAATGGCTACACCTTC.